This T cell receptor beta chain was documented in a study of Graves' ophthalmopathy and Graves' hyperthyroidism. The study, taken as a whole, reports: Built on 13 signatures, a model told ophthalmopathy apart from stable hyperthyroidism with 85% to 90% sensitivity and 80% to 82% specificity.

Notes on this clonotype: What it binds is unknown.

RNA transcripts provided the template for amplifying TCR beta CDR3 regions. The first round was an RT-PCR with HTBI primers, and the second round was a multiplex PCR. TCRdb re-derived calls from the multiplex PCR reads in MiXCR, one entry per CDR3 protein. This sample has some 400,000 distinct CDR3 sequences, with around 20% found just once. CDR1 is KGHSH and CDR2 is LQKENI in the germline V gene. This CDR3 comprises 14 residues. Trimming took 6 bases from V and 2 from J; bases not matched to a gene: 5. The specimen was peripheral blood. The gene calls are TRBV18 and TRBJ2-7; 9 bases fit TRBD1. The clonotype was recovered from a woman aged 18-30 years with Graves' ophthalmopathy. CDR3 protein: CASSWTGEPYEQYF. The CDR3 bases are TGTGCCAGCTCCTGGACAGGGGAACCCTACGAGCAGTACTTC.